The clone carrying this TCR beta chain was counted a few times. Its cognate antigen is unknown. This entry comes from a study of T cells after yellow fever vaccination. Whole-study findings and limits: Among all clonotypes, a small share was observed in both CD4 and CD8 compartments.

From the 5' RACE reads, TCRdb called clonotypes with MiXCR, one entry per CDR3 protein. The repertoire includes approximately 300,000 distinct CDR3 sequences, around 6.8% of them detected once, and roughly a sixth sits in the top ten. The CDR3 loop spans 14 amino acids. V gave up 3 bases and J gave up 2 bases, with 9 bases separating them. The germline CDR1 and CDR2 sequences are SGHTA and FQGNSA. This sequence joins TRBV7-2 and TRBJ2-3, with a weak D call TRBD2 (5 bases). Sequenced material: PBMCs, taken about 41 days after the first yellow fever vaccination. This TCR derives from a man in his late teens or twenties who received the YFV17D yellow fever vaccine. The chain's CDR3 is CASSFLSVTDTQYF. DNA for the CDR3: TGTGCCAGCAGCTTCCTTAGCGTCACAGATACGCAGTATTTT. Supplemented by reference TRBV7-2 and TRBJ2-3, the full variable domain reads GAGVSQSPSNKVTEKGKDVELRCDPISGHTALYWYRQSLGQGLEFLIYFQGNSAPDKSGLPSDRFSAERTGGSVSTLTIQRTQQEDSAVYLCASSFLSVTDTQYFGPGTRLTVL.